Below, 8 T cell receptor beta chains from the same sample are listed, as sequenced in a study of T cells expressing NK-cell markers. Using the 5' RACE reads, TCRdb records one entry per CDR3 protein without DNA. This listing includes approximately 420,000 distinct CDR3 sequences. Source material: blood T cells: a sorted CD56 or NKG2C T cell subset, CD4+ or CD8+ T cells, or bulk PBMC T cells (not recorded which). These receptor sequences come from a woman in her 50s in good health.

The rearrangement uses TRBV5-1 and TRBJ2-1; TCRdb's assignment of TRBD2 cannot be checked, as there is no DNA. There are 15 residues in the CDR3. Germline values: CDR1 SGHRS, CDR2 YFSETQ. The CDR3 protein is CASSSRTSGYNEQFF.

The chain joins TRBV6-5 to TRBJ1-6; TCRdb's D call of TRBD1 is untestable without DNA. Per germline, CDR1 MNHEY and CDR2 SVGAGI. The CDR3 loop spans 14 amino acids. The CDR3 loop reads CASTVDRVNSPLHF.

This rearrangement joins TRBV2 to TRBJ2-7; checking the TCRdb D call of TRBD2 is not possible without DNA. The CDR3 has 14 residues. Germline assignment: CDR1 SNHLY and CDR2 FYNNEI. This chain's CDR3 is CASRSISGRGEQYF.

The chain is built from TRBV11-2 and TRBJ1-1. The CDR3 contains 13 residues. CDR1 is SGHAT and CDR2 is FQNNGV in the germline V gene. CDR3 amino acids: CASTSWQATEAFF. The full variable domain, with the rest looked up from reference TRBV11-2 and TRBJ1-1, is EAGVAQSPRYKIIEKRQSVAFWCNPISGHATLYWYQQILGQGPKLLIQFQNNGVVDDSQLPKDRFSAERLKGVDSTLKIQPAKLEDSAVYLCASTSWQATEAFFGQGTRLTVV.

The V call is TRBV4-1, the J call TRBJ2-2; TCRdb outputs TRBD2, but without DNA this stays unchecked. Per the germline V gene, CDR1 is MGHRA and CDR2 is YSYEKL. The CDR3 loop spans 15 amino acids. The CDR3: CASSRGRVVAGELFF.

This rearrangement joins TRBV7-3 to TRBJ2-5; TCRdb designates TRBD1, a call that cannot be tested without DNA. Per germline, CDR1 SGHTA and CDR2 FQGTGA. The CDR3 loop spans 15 amino acids. CDR3 sequence: CASSSGQGRWQTQYF.

The chain employs TRBV12-3 or TRBV12-4 and TRBJ2-1. This CDR3 comprises 13 residues. CDR3 sequence reads: CASSFPLRSVQFF.

The chain employs TRBV3-1 and TRBJ2-7; no DNA is available, so the TRBD2 call from TCRdb remains unchecked. This CDR3 region has 18 residues. Germline V gene sequence: CDR1 LGHDT, CDR2 YNNKEL (reference sequence). The CDR3 loop reads CASSQDLRVLAGHYEQYF.